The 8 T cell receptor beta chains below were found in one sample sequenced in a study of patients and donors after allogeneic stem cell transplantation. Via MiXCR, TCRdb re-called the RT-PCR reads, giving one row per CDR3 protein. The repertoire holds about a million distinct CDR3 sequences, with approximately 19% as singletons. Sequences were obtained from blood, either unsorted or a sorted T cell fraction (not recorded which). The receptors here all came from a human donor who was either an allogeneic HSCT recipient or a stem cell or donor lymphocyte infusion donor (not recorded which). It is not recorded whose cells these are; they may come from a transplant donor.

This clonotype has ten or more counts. DNA for the CDR3: TGTGCCAGCCCTTCCGGGACAGGGTCCATGAACACTGAAGCTTTCTTT. It encodes CASPSGTGSMNTEAFF. V gene TRBV12-3 or TRBV12-4 combines with J gene TRBJ1-1, with TRBD1 identical over 9 bases. J lost 0 bases, V lost 8 bases, and 10 bases had no gene match. The CDR3 runs to 16 residues.

CDR3 in amino acids: CASSFDRELFF. In nucleotides, the CDR3 is TGTGCCAGCAGTTTCGACCGGGAGCTGTTTTTT. The rearrangement links TRBV12-3 or TRBV12-4 to TRBJ2-2, with D uncertain. The length of the CDR3 is 11 residues. V was clipped by 3 bases and J by 9 bases, with 5 bases between them.

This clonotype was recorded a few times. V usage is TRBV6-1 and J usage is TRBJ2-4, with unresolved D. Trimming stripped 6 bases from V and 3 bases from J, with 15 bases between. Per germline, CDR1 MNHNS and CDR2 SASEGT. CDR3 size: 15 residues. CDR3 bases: TGTGCCAGCAGCTTAACGGTGACGGGCAAAAACATTCAGTACTTC. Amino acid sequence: CASSLTVTGKNIQYF.

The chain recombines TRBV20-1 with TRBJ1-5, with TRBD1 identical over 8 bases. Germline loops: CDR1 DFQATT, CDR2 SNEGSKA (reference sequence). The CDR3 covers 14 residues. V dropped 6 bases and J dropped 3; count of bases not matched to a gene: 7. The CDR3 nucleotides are TGCAGTGCCTCGACAGGGGATAACAATCAGCCCCAGCATTTT. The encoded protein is CSASTGDNNQPQHF.

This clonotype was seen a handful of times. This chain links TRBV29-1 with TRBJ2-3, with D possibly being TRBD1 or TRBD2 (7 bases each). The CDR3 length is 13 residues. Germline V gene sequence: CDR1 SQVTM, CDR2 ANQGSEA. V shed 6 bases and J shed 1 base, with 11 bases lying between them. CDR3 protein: CSVRGGRTDTQYF. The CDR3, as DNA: TGCAGCGTCAGGGGGGGCCGCACAGATACGCAGTATTTT.

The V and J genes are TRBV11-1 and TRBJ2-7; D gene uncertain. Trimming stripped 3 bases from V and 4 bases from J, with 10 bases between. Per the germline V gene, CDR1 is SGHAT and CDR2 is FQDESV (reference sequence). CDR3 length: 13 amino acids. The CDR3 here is CASSFGLPYEQYF. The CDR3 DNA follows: TGTGCCAGCAGCTTTGGGCTCCCGTACGAGCAGTACTTC.

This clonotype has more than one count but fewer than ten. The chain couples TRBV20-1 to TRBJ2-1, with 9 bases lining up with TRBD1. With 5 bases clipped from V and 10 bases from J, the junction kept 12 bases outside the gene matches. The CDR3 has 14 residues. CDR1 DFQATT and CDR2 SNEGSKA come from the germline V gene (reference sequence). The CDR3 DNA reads TGCAGTGCTGCCGACAGGGGGGCGACAGGAGAGCAGTTCTTC. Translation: CSAADRGATGEQFF.

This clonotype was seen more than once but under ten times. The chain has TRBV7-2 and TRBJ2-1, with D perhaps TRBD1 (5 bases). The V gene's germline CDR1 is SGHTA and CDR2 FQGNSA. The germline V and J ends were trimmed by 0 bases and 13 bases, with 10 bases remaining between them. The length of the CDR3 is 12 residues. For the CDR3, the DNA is TGTGCCAGCAGCTTAGCTAGGGGTTTACAGTTCTTC. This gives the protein CASSLARGLQFF. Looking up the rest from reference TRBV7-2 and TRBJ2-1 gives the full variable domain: GAGVSQSPSNKVTEKGKDVELRCDPISGHTALYWYRQSLGQGLEFLIYFQGNSAPDKSGLPSDRFSAERTGGSVSTLTIQRTQQEDSAVYLCASSLARGLQFFGPGTRLTVL.